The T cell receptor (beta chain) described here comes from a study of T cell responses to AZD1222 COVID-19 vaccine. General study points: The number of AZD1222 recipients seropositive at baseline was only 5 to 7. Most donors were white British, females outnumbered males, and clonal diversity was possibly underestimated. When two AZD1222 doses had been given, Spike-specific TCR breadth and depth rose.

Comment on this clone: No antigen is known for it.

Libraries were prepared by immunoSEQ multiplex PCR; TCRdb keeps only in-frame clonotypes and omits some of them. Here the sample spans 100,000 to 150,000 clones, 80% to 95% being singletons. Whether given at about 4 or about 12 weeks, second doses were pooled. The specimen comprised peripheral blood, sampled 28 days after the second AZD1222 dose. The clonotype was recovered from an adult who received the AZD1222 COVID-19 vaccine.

In DNA, the CDR3 is TGTGCCAGCAGTTACCTTTACACAGGGTCCGGCTACACCTTC. As protein: CASSYLYTGSGYTF. V and J are TRBV6-5 and TRBJ1-2; tentatively, D is TRBD1 (6 bases). This CDR3 has 14 amino acids. Trimming removed 2 bases at V and 8 bases at J, with 15 bases between. Per germline, CDR1 MNHEY and CDR2 SVGAGI.